These 14 T cell receptor beta chains came from one sample sequenced in a study of shared clonotypes between healthy human individuals. The assay was immunoSEQ multiplex PCR, and TCRdb's table has in-frame clones only and misses some. The sample has around 2.1 million clones; about 94% are singletons. Material: naive CD4+ T cells sorted from blood. The subset is: CD45RA+ positively selected. These receptors originate from a man younger than 35 in good health.

The chain carries TRBV19 and TRBJ2-1; TRBD2 agrees at 8 bases. CDR1 and CDR2 (germline): LNHDA, SQIVND (reference sequence). V gave up 5 bases and J gave up 6 bases; unmatched junction bases: 9. This CDR3 region has 15 residues. The CDR3 sequence is CASSWLLAVSNEQFF. The CDR3 DNA reads as TGTGCCAGTAGTTGGTTACTAGCGGTCTCCAATGAGCAGTTCTTC.

The chain carries TRBV4-3 and TRBJ1-4, with 10 bases that match TRBD1. V lost 4 bases and J lost 8; bases outside the gene matches: 13. The CDR3 covers 17 residues. Germline-derived CDR1 and CDR2 are LGHNA and YSLEER. CDR3 bases: TGCGCCAGCAGCCTCCGGAGACCGGGACAGGGGAAGGAAAAACTGTTTTTT. It codes for CASSLRRPGQGKEKLFF.

The V and J genes are TRBV30 and TRBJ1-2; D gene unclear. Per the germline V gene, CDR1 is GTSNPN and CDR2 is SVGIG (reference sequence). The CDR3 loop spans 12 amino acids. With 1 base removed from V and 5 bases from J, the gap between germline ends came to 8 bases. CDR3 DNA sequence: TGTGCCTGGAGTGCCTCCGGGTATGGCTACACCTTC. It is translated as CAWSASGYGYTF.

This rearrangement joins TRBV6-1 to TRBJ1-5; D not certain. Trimming shortened V by 7 bases and J by 5 bases, and 9 bases separated the two germline ends. The germline V gene encodes CDR1 MNHNS and CDR2 SASEGT. The length of the CDR3 is 12 residues. In nucleotides, the CDR3 is TGTGCCAGCACCCAAGGGCATCAGCCCCAGCATTTT. Protein sequence: CASTQGHQPQHF.

With regard to this clone: Other DNA sequences of this sample code for an identical CDR3. The rearrangement joins TRBV28 to TRBJ2-7; D remains ambiguous. V was pared by 6 bases and J by 3 bases, with 6 bases between. Germline CDR1 reads MDHEN; CDR2 reads SYDVKM. This CDR3 is built from 11 residues. CDR3 nucleotides: TGTGCCAGCAGCGTCAGCTACGAGCAGTACTTC. It translates to CASSVSYEQYF.

The gene calls are TRBV15 and TRBJ1-1; 7 bases are shared with TRBD1. This CDR3 region has 18 residues. The junction had 16 bases not matched to a gene; V was cut back by 1 base and J by 5 bases. The germline V gene has CDR1 LNHNV and CDR2 YYDKDF (reference sequence). The CDR3, as DNA: TGTGCCACCAGCAGAGTATTTGCGGCAGGGGGTACTCATACTGAAGCTTTCTTT. The encoded protein is CATSRVFAAGGTHTEAFF.

The V gene is TRBV5-1, the J gene TRBJ2-1; 9 bases align to TRBD1. The CDR3 totals 14 residues. In germline, CDR1 is SGHRS, CDR2 YFSETQ. With V trimmed by 4 bases and J by 6 bases, 5 bases remained unmatched. The CDR3 DNA sequence: TGCGCCAGCAGCCGGGACAGGGCGAGCAATGAGCAGTTCTTC. As protein: CASSRDRASNEQFF.

This chain uses TRBV10-3 with TRBJ2-3; D tentatively reads TRBD1 or TRBD2 (6 bases each). CDR1 and CDR2 from the germline V gene are ENHRY and SYGVKD. CDR3 size: 16 residues. Trimming removed 2 bases from V and 2 bases from J, with 14 bases in between. For the CDR3, the DNA is TGTGCCATCAGTGAGGGGGGGCCCTCTCTCACAGATACGCAGTATTTT. It yields the protein CAISEGGPSLTDTQYF.

J is TRBJ1-6 and V is TRBV6-5; D gene unclear. V lost 5 bases to trimming and J lost 5 bases, with 13 bases between them. The CDR3 spans 15 residues. Germline loops: CDR1 MNHEY, CDR2 SVGAGI. The CDR3 region is CASSPVSLNNSPLHF. The CDR3 region has the DNA TGTGCCAGCAGTCCGGTTAGCCTTAATAATTCACCCCTCCACTTT.

The V call is TRBV5-4, the J call TRBJ2-2, with 10 bases aligning to TRBD2. Germline V gene data show CDR1 as SGHNT and CDR2 as YYREEE (reference sequence). V lost 1 base to trimming and J lost 1 base; unmatched junction nucleotides: 7. The CDR3 covers 18 residues. The CDR3 spells CASSLSGRANRNTGELFF. CDR3 sequence (DNA): TGTGCCAGCAGCTTGAGCGGGAGGGCCAACCGGAACACCGGGGAGCTGTTTTTT.

This chain uses TRBV19 with TRBJ2-1, with 10 bases fitting TRBD2. After removal of 0 bases from V and 10 bases from J, the junction contained 15 bases not matched to a gene. Germline CDR1 and CDR2: LNHDA and SQIVND (reference sequence). This CDR3 region has 18 residues. This chain's CDR3 is CASSIDLQLAGYKSEQFF. The CDR3 bases are TGTGCCAGTAGTATAGACCTCCAACTAGCGGGATATAAAAGCGAGCAGTTCTTC.

The chain employs TRBV28 and TRBJ2-1; unclear D gene. The CDR3 consists of 14 residues. The V gene lost 3 bases and the J gene lost 6 bases, with 12 bases spanning the gap. CDR1 and CDR2 (germline): MDHEN, SYDVKM. For the CDR3, the DNA is TGTGCCAGCAGTTTCGACCAGATTCCCAATGAGCAGTTCTTC. It is translated as CASSFDQIPNEQFF. Combining the CDR3 with reference TRBV28 and TRBJ2-1 gives the whole variable domain DVKVTQSSRYLVKRTGEKVFLECVQDMDHENMFWYRQDPGLGLRLIYFSYDVKMKEKGDIPEGYSVSREKKERFSLILESASTNQTSMYLCASSFDQIPNEQFFGPGTRLTVL.

The chain couples TRBV7-2 to TRBJ2-3; D remains ambiguous. The germline V gene encodes CDR1 SGHTA and CDR2 FQGNSA. V was clipped by 3 bases and J by 7 bases, with 17 bases between them. The CDR3 runs to 15 residues. The CDR3 sequence: CASSFGRALSNTQYF. The CDR3 nucleotides are TGTGCCAGCAGCTTTGGTCGGGCCCTTTCCAATACGCAGTATTTT.

The rearrangement uses TRBV6-6 and TRBJ1-3; 9 bases fit TRBD1. The CDR3 has 14 residues. From germline, CDR1 is MNHNY and CDR2 SVGAGI (reference sequence). The CDR3 region has the DNA TGTGGGACAGGGGCCCACGAACGGGGAAACACCATATATTTT. It codes for CGTGAHERGNTIYF.